Listed below are T cell receptor beta chains from one sample, sequenced in a study of T cell repertoires in cytomegalovirus infection. MiXCR was run by TCRdb on the reads, yielding one entry per CDR3 protein. The repertoire holds nearly 550,000 distinct CDR3 sequences, with 15% to 20% as singletons. The sequenced material came from CD8+ T cells from PBMCs. The receptors originated from a human donor in good health (CMV status not recorded). Some clones in this sample may be carry-over from other donors' samples. The CDR3 runs from the conserved cysteine through the conserved F or W. The D gene is left open where the match is weak. Clone size is given for some rows only: seen once, a few or many times, or a class if the clone is expanded.

j_call v_call clone_size d_call cdr3_nt cdr3_aa
TRBJ2-2 TRBV15 few TRBD1 TGTGCCACCAGCAGGGCTGAACAGGGGTACACCGGGGAGCTGTTTTTT CATSRAEQGYTGELFF
TRBJ2-1 TRBV6-2/TRBV6-3 many - TGTGCCAGCAGTCTTCAGGTATACAATGAGCAGTTCTTC CASSLQVYNEQFF
TRBJ1-1 TRBV11-2 many - TGTGCCAGCAGCCGCCCGGCGGGAGGGGCAGTGAACACTGAAGCTTTCTTT CASSRPAGGAVNTEAFF
TRBJ2-5 TRBV7-9 many TRBD1 TGTGCCAGCAGCCCACAGGGGCGACGGGAGACCCAGTACTTC CASSPQGRRETQYF
TRBJ2-3 TRBV5-4 - TRBD2 TGTGCCAGCAGCTTGGACCGCGGGGGGGCTGTTGATACGCAGTATTTT CASSLDRGGAVDTQYF
TRBJ2-1 TRBV2 few TRBD1 TGTGCCAGCAGTGGATCAGCAGGGGGCGAGGATGAGCAGTTCTTC CASSGSAGGEDEQFF
TRBJ2-1 TRBV9 - TRBD2 TGTGCCAGCAGCGTAGAAGGGACTAGCCTTTACAATGAGCAGTTCTTC CASSVEGTSLYNEQFF
TRBJ2-5 TRBV7-2 many TRBD2 TGTGCCAGCAGCTTAGAGTACGGGAGGCTGGGAGAGACCCAGTACTTC CASSLEYGRLGETQYF
TRBJ2-2 TRBV11-2 - - TGTGCCAGCATCCCCAGGGGGGGGGCCAACACCGGGGAGCTGTTTTTT CASIPRGGANTGELFF
TRBJ2-3 TRBV3-1 - TRBD2 TGTGCCAGCAGCCAAGATTCCGTGGGAGGGGCACAAGATACGCAGTATTTT CASSQDSVGGAQDTQYF
TRBJ1-4 TRBV20-1 few - TGCAGTGCTGTGGACAGAGCAACTAATGAAAAACTGTTTTTT CSAVDRATNEKLFF
TRBJ2-1 TRBV30 - - TGTGCCTGGGGGGCCACCGCCTACAATGAGCAGTTCTTC CAWGATAYNEQFF
TRBJ1-2 TRBV27 few - TGTGCCAGCAGTTTATCGAGACGGAGGTCCCACTATGGCTACACCTTC CASSLSRRRSHYGYTF
TRBJ1-2 TRBV7-9 many TRBD1 TGTGCCAGCAGTCATCCCGGGACAGATGGCTACACCTTC CASSHPGTDGYTF
TRBJ1-2 TRBV14 - TRBD1 TGTGCCAGCAGCCAGGCACAGGGGCCCTGTGGCTACACCTTC CASSQAQGPCGYTF
TRBJ2-7 TRBV15 - - TGTGCCACCAGCAGAGGAGCAGGGGAAGCCTACGAGCAGTACTTC CATSRGAGEAYEQYF
TRBJ1-5 TRBV6-1 few TRBD1 TGTGCCAGCAGTGAAGTGGGGCTAGGGGCAGGGGGTGTCCAGCCCCAGCATTTT CASSEVGLGAGGVQPQHF
TRBJ2-7 TRBV19 many - TGTGCCAGTAGTATTCCCAGGGACGGAACCTACGAGCAGTACTTC CASSIPRDGTYEQYF
TRBJ1-1 TRBV6-5 - TRBD1 TGTGCCAGCAGCAACGACAGGGGGTTTGAAGCTTTCTTT CASSNDRGFEAFF
TRBJ1-5 TRBV12-3/TRBV12-4 many TRBD1 TGTGCCAGCAGTTCCCGGACAGGGGAGGATCAGCCCCAGCATTTT CASSSRTGEDQPQHF
TRBJ2-5 TRBV6-2/TRBV6-3 - TRBD1 TGTGCCAGCAGTTACTCCCCAGGGGGCCGGGAGACCCAGTACTTC CASSYSPGGRETQYF
TRBJ2-7 TRBV20-1 few - TGCAGTGCTCCGCGGGGCTACGAGCAGTACTTC CSAPRGYEQYF
TRBJ2-7 TRBV5-6 many - TGTGCCAGCAGCCCAACTAATACAGTCTACGAGCAGTACTTC CASSPTNTVYEQYF
TRBJ2-7 TRBV20-1 few - TGCAGTGCTAGAACGCGGAACTATTACGAGCAGTACTTC CSARTRNYYEQYF
TRBJ2-7 TRBV20-1 few TRBD2 TGCAGTGCTAGAGGGGCTAGCGGAGCCTACGAGCAGTACTTC CSARGASGAYEQYF
TRBJ1-5 TRBV15 once - TGTGCCACCTCGCGGGCCCCTTATCAGCCCCAGCATTTT CATSRAPYQPQHF
TRBJ1-1 TRBV7-6 many - TGTGCCAGCAGCTTAGAGGGCCTCTTGGGGACTGAAGCTTTCTTT CASSLEGLLGTEAFF
TRBJ2-5 TRBV12-3/TRBV12-4 few TRBD1 TGTGCCAGCAGTTTAGGGCGGACAGGAGACAAAGAGACCCAGTACTTC CASSLGRTGDKETQYF
TRBJ2-1 TRBV6-5 many TRBD1 TGTGCCAGCAACAGGGGGAAGCGGGCGGCCAATGAGCAGTTCTTC CASNRGKRAANEQFF
TRBJ1-1 TRBV5-1 - TRBD1 TGCGCCAGCAGCACAGGGGGCAAATGGAACACTGAAGCTTTCTTT CASSTGGKWNTEAFF
TRBJ1-1 TRBV9 many - TGTGCCAGCAGCGCAACCGACAGTGGCGCTGAAGCTTTCTTT CASSATDSGAEAFF
TRBJ2-3 TRBV12-5 - - TGTGCTAGTGGTCCGATGACAGCCAGCACAGATACGCAGTATTTT CASGPMTASTDTQYF
TRBJ2-2 TRBV6-7 few TRBD2 TGTGCCAGCAGCTATAGCCCGACTAGCGGGAGGCTACACACCGGGGAGCTGTTTTTT CASSYSPTSGRLHTGELFF
TRBJ1-5 TRBV5-5 - - TGTGCCAGCAGCTTGGCCCTAGGGGATCAGCCCCAGCATTTT CASSLALGDQPQHF
TRBJ2-3 TRBV9 - - TGTGCCAGCAGCGTCCGGGATCGCAGGATCACAGATACGCAGTATTTT CASSVRDRRITDTQYF
TRBJ2-2 TRBV7-8 many - TGTGCCAGCAGCTTAGAAGTGGGTTTTAGGCCGAACACCGGGGAGCTGTTTTTT CASSLEVGFRPNTGELFF
TRBJ1-1 TRBV10-1 few - TGCGCCAGCAGTGAGTCGAGCGTAGGGGACACTGAAGCTTTCTTT CASSESSVGDTEAFF
TRBJ2-7 TRBV7-9 few TRBD1 TGTGCCAGCAGAGAGACAGGGCACGAGCAGTACTTC CASRETGHEQYF
TRBJ2-3 TRBV12-3/TRBV12-4 many - TGTGCCAGCAGCTACACAGGGTCCCCTAACCGAGATACGCAGTATTTT CASSYTGSPNRDTQYF
TRBJ2-7 TRBV28 few - TGTGCCAGCAGTCCCCTCATGGACGGGGGCTCCTACGAGCAGTACTTC CASSPLMDGGSYEQYF
TRBJ2-7 TRBV27 few TRBD2 TGTGCCAGCAGCCCGGGACTAAGGACTTACGAGCAGTACTTC CASSPGLRTYEQYF
TRBJ2-3 TRBV11-2 - TRBD1 TGTGCCAGCAGCCCGCAGGGACAGGGGGCAGCAGATACGCAGTATTTT CASSPQGQGAADTQYF
TRBJ2-7 TRBV12-3/TRBV12-4 many - TGTGCCAGCAGTTTAGGAGGGTGGACCGAGCAGTACTTC CASSLGGWTEQYF
TRBJ1-1 TRBV6-5 many TRBD1 TGTGCCAGCAGTTACGGATCAGAGACGGACAGGGGCTGCACTGAAGCTTTCTTT CASSYGSETDRGCTEAFF
TRBJ1-1 TRBV24-1 - TRBD1 TGTGCCACCAGGGCCAGGGAGGGGGCAAACGCTGAAGCTTTCTTT CATRAREGANAEAFF
TRBJ2-5 TRBV6-5 few TRBD1 TGTGCCAGCAGGCAGACAGGGATGGTAGAGACCCAGTACTTC CASRQTGMVETQYF
TRBJ1-6 TRBV7-6 many - TGTGCCAGCAGCTTAGGTGTCGGGTTTCTTTATTCACCCCTCCACTTT CASSLGVGFLYSPLHF
TRBJ2-2 TRBV15 - TRBD2 TGTGCCACCATCGCCTTGGGACTAGCGGAGAACACCGGGGAGCTGTTTTTT CATIALGLAENTGELFF
TRBJ1-1 TRBV14 many - TGTGCCAGCAGCTTACGAGGGAGCACTGAAGCTTTCTTT CASSLRGSTEAFF
TRBJ2-2 TRBV4-1 - TRBD2 TGCGCCAGCAGCCACCTCGGGGCGGGAGGCACCGGGGAGCTGTTTTTT CASSHLGAGGTGELFF
TRBJ2-3 TRBV14 - TRBD2 TGTGCCAGCAGCCAAGATTTCCCCGCGGGGGTGAATACAGATACGCAGTATTTT CASSQDFPAGVNTDTQYF
TRBJ1-5 TRBV28 - TRBD1 TGTGCCAGCAGCCCGCCAGGGGGGGTTTACAATCAGCCCCAGCATTTT CASSPPGGVYNQPQHF
TRBJ1-1 TRBV5-6 - - TGTGCCAGCAGAGCGGGCCTATGGCTGGGCACTGAAGCTTTCTTT CASRAGLWLGTEAFF
TRBJ2-1 TRBV7-2 many TRBD2 TGTGCCAGCAGCTACGGGACTAGCGGGTACAATGAGCAGTTCTTC CASSYGTSGYNEQFF
TRBJ2-5 TRBV6-1 few TRBD1 TGTGCCAGCAGTGAAAAGGTGCGGACAGGGGTTGGCGAGACCCAGTACTTC CASSEKVRTGVGETQYF